What follows are 16 T cell receptor beta chains derived from one specimen sequenced in a study of blood T cell repertoires in COVID-19. Data came from immunoSEQ multiplex PCR; TCRdb stores just in-frame clones and leaves some out. Of around 160,000 clones listed, 70% to 90% are singletons. Sequenced: peripheral blood. The receptors here all came from a woman aged 60-75 years with COVID-19, enrolled during active disease.

The chain is built from TRBV7-3 and TRBJ2-1; 7 bases agree with TRBD2. The trim removed 5 bases at V and 5 bases at J, leaving 3 bases unmatched. The germline gives CDR1 SGHTA, CDR2 FQGTGA. The CDR3 contains 13 residues. CDR3 bases: TGTGCCAGCAGCCCCGGGACTAACAATGAGCAGTTCTTC. Amino acids: CASSPGTNNEQFF. The full variable domain, in which reference TRBV7-3 and TRBJ2-1 provide the parts outside the CDR3, is GAGVSQTPSNKVTEKGKYVELRCDPISGHTALYWYRQSLGQGPEFLIYFQGTGAADDSGLPNDRFFAVRPEGSVSTLKIQRTERGDSAVYLCASSPGTNNEQFFGPGTRLTVL.

This clone has a count of ten or more. The V gene is TRBV6-5, the J gene TRBJ2-2, with TRBD1 matching over 8 bases. From germline, CDR1 is MNHEY and CDR2 SVGAGI. Trimming cost V 7 bases and J 7 bases; bases outside gene matches: 11. CDR3 length: 15 residues. The CDR3 loop reads CASTRRTGMIGELFF. The DNA of the CDR3 is TGTGCCAGCACTCGACGGACAGGGATGATCGGGGAGCTGTTTTTT.

This sequence joins TRBV19 and TRBJ2-1, with D perhaps matching TRBD1 (5 bases). Per germline, CDR1 LNHDA and CDR2 SQIVND (reference sequence). CDR3 length equals 19 residues. Trimming removed 0 bases from V and 0 bases from J, with 18 bases in between. The CDR3 DNA is TGTGCCAGTAGTATAGATTGGCAGGGCCGTACGAGCTCCTACAATGAGCAGTTCTTC. This codes for CASSIDWQGRTSSYNEQFF. Supplemented by reference TRBV19 and TRBJ2-1, the full variable domain reads DGGITQSPKYLFRKEGQNVTLSCEQNLNHDAMYWYRQDPGQGLRLIYYSQIVNDFQKGDIAEGYSVSREKKESFPLTVTSAQKNPTAFYLCASSIDWQGRTSSYNEQFFGPGTRLTVL.

As DNA, the CDR3 is TGTGCCAGCAGCCAAACCGGGGGACTAGCGGCCTACAATGAGCAGTTCTTC. Its protein is CASSQTGGLAAYNEQFF. The chain couples TRBV7-6 to TRBJ2-1, with 11 bases lining up with TRBD2. V gave up 5 bases and J gave up 2 bases; unmatched junction bases: 8. Per the germline V gene, CDR1 is SGHVS and CDR2 is FNYEAQ. The CDR3 consists of 17 residues. The full variable domain, with the rest looked up from reference TRBV7-6 and TRBJ2-1, is GAGVSQSPRYKVTKRGQDVALRCDPISGHVSLYWYRQALGQGPEFLTYFNYEAQQDKSGLPNDRFSAERPEGSISTLTIQRTEQRDSAMYRCASSQTGGLAAYNEQFFGPGTRLTVL.

The rearrangement joins TRBV7-9 to TRBJ2-1, with 11 bases fitting TRBD2. This CDR3 spans 16 amino acids. With 4 bases clipped from V and 9 bases from J, the junction kept 11 bases outside the gene matches. Germline V gene lookup returns CDR1 SEHNR and CDR2 FQNEAQ (reference sequence). The chain's CDR3 is CASSSTLAGALREQFF. In DNA, the CDR3 is TGTGCCAGCAGCTCAACACTAGCGGGGGCCCTCCGTGAGCAGTTCTTC.

The chain has TRBV4-2 and TRBJ1-1; no reliable D call. With 4 bases removed from V and 5 bases from J, the gap between germline ends came to 17 bases. Germline loops: CDR1 LGHNA, CDR2 YNFKEQ. The CDR3 sequence is 15 residues long. This CDR3 reads CASSPNGGVRTEAFF. CDR3 DNA: TGTGCCAGCAGCCCCAATGGCGGGGTAAGGACTGAAGCTTTCTTT.

This rearrangement joins TRBV3-1 (or the pseudogene TRBV3-2) to TRBJ2-3, with 10 bases fitting TRBD1. The CDR3 runs 15 residues. With V trimmed by 4 bases and J by 3 bases, 4 bases remained unmatched. The germline V gene has CDR1 LGHDT and CDR2 YNNKEL (reference sequence). The CDR3 spells CASSPRTGGTDTQYF. The CDR3, as DNA: TGTGCCAGCAGCCCCCGGACAGGGGGAACAGATACGCAGTATTTT.

The chain has TRBV7-2 and TRBJ1-2; D possibly corresponds to TRBD1 (6 bases). Germline lookup yields CDR1 SGHTA and CDR2 FQGNSA. Trimming pared 7 bases from V and 4 bases from J, leaving 13 bases between. There are 13 residues in the CDR3. CDR3 in amino acids: CASTSTGPYGYTF. Here the CDR3 DNA reads TGTGCCAGCACATCGACAGGACCCTATGGCTACACCTTC.

The chain employs TRBV19 and TRBJ2-7; D perhaps matches TRBD1 (5 bases). The CDR3 is 14 residues long. In germline, CDR1 is LNHDA, CDR2 SQIVND (reference sequence). V lost 4 bases to trimming and J lost 5 bases, with 15 bases between them. Here the CDR3 DNA reads TGTGCCAGTAGTACACCCGGGCCCAGGGACGAGCAGTACTTC. This gives the protein CASSTPGPRDEQYF.

The genes are TRBV29-1 and TRBJ2-5; 14 bases agree with TRBD2. This CDR3 comprises 16 residues. The trim removed 1 base at V and 5 bases at J, leaving 6 bases unmatched. Germline V gives CDR1 SQVTM, CDR2 ANQGSEA. CDR3: CSVEVGTSGGGETQYF. The CDR3 DNA sequence: TGCAGCGTTGAAGTAGGGACTAGCGGGGGAGGGGAGACCCAGTACTTC. Full variable domain (rest looked up from reference TRBV29-1 and TRBJ2-5): SAVISQKPSRDICQRGTSLTIQCQVDSQVTMMFWYRQQPGQSLTLIATANQGSEATYESGFVIDKFPISRPNLTFSTLTVSNMSPEDSSIYLCSVEVGTSGGGETQYFGPGTRLLVL.

V and J are TRBV19 and TRBJ1-1; 9 nucleotides line up with TRBD1. The germline gives CDR1 LNHDA, CDR2 SQIVND (reference sequence). The V gene end was trimmed by 5 bases and the J gene end by 5 bases; junction bases not matched to a gene: 6. This CDR3 contains 14 residues. The CDR3 here is CASSSDRGGTEAFF. In DNA, the CDR3 is TGTGCCAGTAGTTCCGACAGGGGGGGGACTGAAGCTTTCTTT.

This clone was counted once. The chain's CDR3 is CASSRQIQGTEAFF. DNA of the CDR3: TGTGCCAGCAGTCGTCAAATACAGGGGACTGAAGCTTTCTTT. The rearrangement uses TRBV13 and TRBJ1-1; TRBD1 matches at 7 bases. CDR1 is PRHDT and CDR2 is FYEKMQ in the germline V gene (reference sequence). The junction had 9 bases not matched to a gene; V was cut back by 6 bases and J by 5 bases. This CDR3 has 14 residues.

V usage is TRBV5-1 and J usage is TRBJ1-2; D ambiguous. V lost 3 bases, J lost 7 bases, and 16 bases lay in between. From germline, CDR1 is SGHRS and CDR2 YFSETQ. The CDR3 spans 14 residues. The CDR3: CASSSDTSVGGYTF. The CDR3 region has the DNA TGCGCCAGCAGCTCAGACACCTCTGTCGGTGGCTACACCTTC.

In its sample, this clone was seen once. The chain recombines TRBV27 with TRBJ2-5, with D maybe TRBD2 (6 bases). V lost 3 bases and J lost 5, with 13 bases in between. The CDR3 spans 14 residues. The germline V gene has CDR1 MNHEY and CDR2 SMNVEV (reference sequence). CDR3 amino acids: CASSFVGGSETQYF. CDR3 DNA sequence: TGTGCCAGCAGTTTTGTGGGGGGAAGTGAGACCCAGTACTTC.

This rearrangement joins TRBV7-9 to TRBJ1-1, with TRBD1 identical over 9 bases. The ends lost 5 bases at V and 3 bases at J; junction bases unmatched: 16. CDR3 length: 18 amino acids. The germline CDR1 and CDR2 sequences are SEHNR and FQNEAQ (reference sequence). The CDR3 coding sequence is TGTGCCAGCAGCCATCCCGGGACAGGGATCGGGAGGTACACTGAAGCTTTCTTT. Encoded protein: CASSHPGTGIGRYTEAFF.

The gene calls are TRBV6-4 and TRBJ1-5; D is undetermined. V was cut by 3 bases and J by 7 bases, with 10 bases left in between. The CDR3 extends over 13 amino acids. Germline V gives CDR1 MRHNA, CDR2 SNTAGT. CDR3 coding DNA: TGTGCCAGCAGTGAATCCCCGAGGCAGCCCCAGCATTTT. It translates to CASSESPRQPQHF.